Listed below are T cell receptor beta chains from one sample, sequenced in a study of technical replicates of blood from a handful of donors. Libraries were prepared by immunoSEQ multiplex PCR; TCRdb keeps only in-frame clonotypes and omits some of them. The data contain tens of thousands of clones, approximately 92% of them singletons. Sequencing was carried out using T cells isolated from PBMCs. The source is a human donor in good health. CDR3s include the opening cysteine and the closing phenylalanine or tryptophan. D genes are given only for firm matches. Expanded clones get a size class; other rows say once, few or many, or leave the size out.

d_call	cdr3_length	v_call	j_call	clone_size	cdr3_nt	cdr3_aa
.	14	TRBV6-1	TRBJ1-1	.	TGTGCCAGCAGTACCAACAGGGTTAGGGCTGAAGCTTTCTTT	CASSTNRVRAEAFF
TRBD1	15	TRBV19	TRBJ1-2	.	TGTGCCAGTAGTATCGACAGGGGAGCGGGCTATGGCTACACCTTC	CASSIDRGAGYGYTF
TRBD1	17	TRBV27	TRBJ2-7	.	TGTGCCAGCAGGCTACGCGGTGACAGGGGTGCGTCCTACGAGCAGTACTTC	CASRLRGDRGASYEQYF
.	12	TRBV29-1	TRBJ1-2	.	TGCAGCGCCACCGGGACTTATAGTGGCTACACCTTC	CSATGTYSGYTF
.	15	TRBV28	TRBJ1-5	.	TGTGCCAGCAGTTTAGTACAGTATAGCAATCAGCCCCAGCATTTT	CASSLVQYSNQPQHF
TRBD1	12	TRBV7-3	TRBJ2-1	once	TGTGCCAGCAGGGGACAGGGGGACGAGCAGTTCTTC	CASRGQGDEQFF
TRBD1	13	TRBV9	TRBJ2-2	few	TGTGCCAGCAGCATCAGGGGGACCGGGGAGCTGTTTTTT	CASSIRGTGELFF
TRBD2	15	TRBV5-1	TRBJ2-3	.	TGCGCCAGCAGCTTAGCGGGAGTAGGCACAGATACGCAGTATTTT	CASSLAGVGTDTQYF
.	17	TRBV11-1	TRBJ1-5	.	TGTGCCAGCAGCTCTGGGACAACCTGGGGCACCAATCAGCCCCAGCATTTT	CASSSGTTWGTNQPQHF
TRBD2	17	TRBV13	TRBJ2-2	.	TGTGCCAGCAGCTCCTATCACGGGAGGTCGAACACCGGGGAGCTGTTTTTT	CASSSYHGRSNTGELFF
TRBD1	14	TRBV5-5	TRBJ1-1	.	TGTGCCAGCAGCTTGGGGGACAGTACACCTGAAGCTTTCTTT	CASSLGDSTPEAFF
.	13	TRBV9	TRBJ2-7	once	TGTGCCAGCAGCGTAGAACTTAGTAGCGAGCAGTACTTC	CASSVELSSEQYF
.	16	TRBV7-3	TRBJ2-1	few	TGTGCCAGCAGCCCCCCGCCCTATCGCTCCTACAATGAGCAGTTCTTC	CASSPPPYRSYNEQFF